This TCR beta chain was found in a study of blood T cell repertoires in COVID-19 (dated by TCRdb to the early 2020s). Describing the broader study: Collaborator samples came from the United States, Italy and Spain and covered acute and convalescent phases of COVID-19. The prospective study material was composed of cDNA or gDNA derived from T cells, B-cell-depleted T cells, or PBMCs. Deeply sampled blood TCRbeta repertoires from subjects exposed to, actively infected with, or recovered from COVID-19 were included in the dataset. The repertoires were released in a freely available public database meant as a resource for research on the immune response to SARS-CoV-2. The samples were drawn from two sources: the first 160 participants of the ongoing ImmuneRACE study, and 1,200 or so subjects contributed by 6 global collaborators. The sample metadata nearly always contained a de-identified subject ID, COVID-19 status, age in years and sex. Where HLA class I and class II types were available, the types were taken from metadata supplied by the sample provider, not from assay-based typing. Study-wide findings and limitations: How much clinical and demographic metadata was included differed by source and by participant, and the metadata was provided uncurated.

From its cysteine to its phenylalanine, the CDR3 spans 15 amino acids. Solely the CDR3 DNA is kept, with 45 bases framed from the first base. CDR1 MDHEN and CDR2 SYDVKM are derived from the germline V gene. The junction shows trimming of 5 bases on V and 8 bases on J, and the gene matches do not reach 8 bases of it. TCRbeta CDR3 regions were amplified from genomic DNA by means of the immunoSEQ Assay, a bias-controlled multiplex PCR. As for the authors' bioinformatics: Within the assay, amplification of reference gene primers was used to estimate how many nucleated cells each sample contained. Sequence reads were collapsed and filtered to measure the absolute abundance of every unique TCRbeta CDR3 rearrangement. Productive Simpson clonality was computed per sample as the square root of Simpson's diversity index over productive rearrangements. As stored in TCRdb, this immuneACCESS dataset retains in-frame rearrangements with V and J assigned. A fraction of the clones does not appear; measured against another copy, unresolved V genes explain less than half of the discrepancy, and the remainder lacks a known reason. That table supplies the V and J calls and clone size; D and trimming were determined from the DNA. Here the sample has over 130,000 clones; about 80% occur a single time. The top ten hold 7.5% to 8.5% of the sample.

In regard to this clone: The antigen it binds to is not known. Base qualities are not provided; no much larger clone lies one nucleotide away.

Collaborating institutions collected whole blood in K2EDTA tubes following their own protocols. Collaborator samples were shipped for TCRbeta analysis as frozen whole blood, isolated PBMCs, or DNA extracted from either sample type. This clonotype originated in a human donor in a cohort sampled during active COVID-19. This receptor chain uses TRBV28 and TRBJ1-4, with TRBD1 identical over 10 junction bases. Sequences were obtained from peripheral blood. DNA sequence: TGTGCCAGCAGTATCTCCGGGACAGGGGACGAAAAACTGTTTTTT. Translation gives CASSISGTGDEKLFF.